A selection of T cell receptor beta chains follows, all from one sample in a study of glioma-infiltrating T cells. TCRdb re-derived calls from the multiplex PCR reads in MiXCR, one entry per CDR3 protein. The sample carries 44,000 or so distinct CDR3 sequences, about a fifth recorded once. The specimen sequenced was glioma tissue, nonneoplastic brain tissue, or PBMCs (not recorded which). These receptors came from a human donor with low-grade glioma or glioblastoma, undergoing nonglioma brain surgery, or in good health (not recorded which). CDR3s include the opening cysteine and the closing phenylalanine or tryptophan. D genes are given only for firm matches. Where a row states a size, it is once, few, many or the class of an expanded clone; other rows omit it.

J gene: TRBJ2-7; D gene: TRBD2; V gene: TRBV28; clone size: many; CDR3 protein: CASSLSGLALHEQYF; CDR3 DNA: TGTGCCAGCAGTTTATCGGGACTAGCTTTACACGAGCAGTACTTC
J gene: TRBJ2-5; D gene: NA; V gene: TRBV29-1; clone size: NA; CDR3 protein: CSAAGAQETQYF; CDR3 DNA: TGCAGCGCAGCCGGGGCTCAAGAGACCCAGTACTTC
J gene: TRBJ2-2; D gene: NA; V gene: TRBV12-3/TRBV12-4; clone size: many; CDR3 protein: CASSFRFAGELFF; CDR3 DNA: TGTGCCAGCAGTTTCCGGTTTGCCGGGGAGCTGTTTTTT
J gene: TRBJ1-1; D gene: NA; V gene: TRBV5-4; clone size: many; CDR3 protein: CASSLPGGTEAFF; CDR3 DNA: TGTGCCAGCAGCTTGCCCGGGGGCACTGAAGCTTTCTTT
J gene: TRBJ1-2; D gene: NA; V gene: TRBV6-1; clone size: medium-sized; CDR3 protein: CASSDPGGYGYTF; CDR3 DNA: TGTGCCAGCAGTGATCCTGGGGGCTATGGCTACACCTTC
J gene: TRBJ1-1; D gene: NA; V gene: TRBV6-4; clone size: many; CDR3 protein: CVGLNTEAFF; CDR3 DNA: TGTGTTGGGTTGAACACTGAAGCTTTCTTT
J gene: TRBJ2-3; D gene: NA; V gene: TRBV6-2/TRBV6-3; clone size: many; CDR3 protein: CASVRDLATDTQYF; CDR3 DNA: TGTGCCAGCGTTAGGGATTTAGCCACAGATACGCAGTATTTT
J gene: TRBJ1-2; D gene: NA; V gene: TRBV27; clone size: NA; CDR3 protein: CPSSLSGTAAYGYTF; CDR3 DNA: TGTCCCAGCAGTTTATCAGGGACCGCCGCCTACGGCTACACCTTC
J gene: TRBJ2-1; D gene: NA; V gene: TRBV20-1; clone size: many; CDR3 protein: CSARRSGASNEQFF; CDR3 DNA: TGCAGTGCTAGGCGCAGCGGAGCGTCCAATGAGCAGTTCTTC
J gene: TRBJ1-1; D gene: NA; V gene: TRBV29-1; clone size: NA; CDR3 protein: CSVAAVLNTEAFF; CDR3 DNA: TGCAGCGTTGCGGCAGTACTGAACACTGAAGCTTTCTTT
J gene: TRBJ2-7; D gene: TRBD2; V gene: TRBV20-1; clone size: many; CDR3 protein: CSASPTSGRGRYEQYF; CDR3 DNA: TGCAGTGCTAGCCCGACTAGCGGGAGAGGAAGGTACGAGCAGTACTTC
J gene: TRBJ2-5; D gene: TRBD1; V gene: TRBV5-4; clone size: few; CDR3 protein: CASSLPGQGEAVMKTQYF; CDR3 DNA: TGTGCCAGCAGCTTACCGGGACAGGGCGAGGCCGTAATGAAGACCCAGTACTTC
J gene: TRBJ1-2; D gene: NA; V gene: TRBV25-1; clone size: NA; CDR3 protein: CASRRQEVINGYTF; CDR3 DNA: TGTGCCAGCAGAAGACAGGAGGTAATCAATGGCTACACCTTC
J gene: TRBJ1-1; D gene: NA; V gene: TRBV7-9; clone size: many; CDR3 protein: CASSPGPFNTEAFF; CDR3 DNA: TGTGCCAGCAGCCCGGGCCCCTTTAACACTGAAGCTTTCTTT
J gene: TRBJ2-1; D gene: NA; V gene: TRBV27; clone size: NA; CDR3 protein: CASSLEWPRPYNEQFF; CDR3 DNA: TGTGCCAGCAGTTTAGAATGGCCACGTCCGTACAATGAGCAGTTCTTC
J gene: TRBJ1-2; D gene: NA; V gene: TRBV19; clone size: few; CDR3 protein: CASSIGDIVYGYTF; CDR3 DNA: TGTGCCAGTAGTATAGGAGACATCGTCTATGGCTACACCTTC
J gene: TRBJ2-7; D gene: TRBD1; V gene: TRBV2; clone size: NA; CDR3 protein: CASSERRQGTYEQYF; CDR3 DNA: TGTGCCAGCAGTGAGAGGCGACAGGGAACCTACGAGCAGTACTTC
J gene: TRBJ2-7; D gene: NA; V gene: TRBV11-2; clone size: NA; CDR3 protein: CASSSGVNYEQYF; CDR3 DNA: TGTGCCAGCAGCTCGGGGGTAAACTACGAGCAGTACTTC
J gene: TRBJ2-1; D gene: NA; V gene: TRBV6-1; clone size: NA; CDR3 protein: CASRRLDQSYNEKFF; CDR3 DNA: TGTGCCAGCAGGAGACTAGATCAATCCTACAATGAGAAGTTCTTC
J gene: TRBJ2-7; D gene: NA; V gene: TRBV28; clone size: many; CDR3 protein: CASSPQDRLPGQYF; CDR3 DNA: TGTGCCAGCAGTCCTCAGGACCGGCTACCGGGGCAGTACTTC
J gene: TRBJ2-1; D gene: NA; V gene: TRBV4-1; clone size: many; CDR3 protein: CASTSGVSNEQFF; CDR3 DNA: TGCGCCAGTACCTCAGGGGTAAGCAATGAGCAGTTCTTC
J gene: TRBJ2-7; D gene: NA; V gene: TRBV7-3; clone size: many; CDR3 protein: CASSRWEEQYF; CDR3 DNA: TGTGCCAGCAGCCGCTGGGAGGAGCAGTACTTC
J gene: TRBJ2-7; D gene: TRBD1; V gene: TRBV14; clone size: many; CDR3 protein: CASSQRFRDREYEQYF; CDR3 DNA: TGTGCCAGCAGCCAACGGTTCCGGGACAGGGAGTACGAGCAGTACTTC
J gene: TRBJ1-6; D gene: TRBD1; V gene: TRBV29-1; clone size: NA; CDR3 protein: CSVRQGASNSPLHF; CDR3 DNA: TGCAGCGTCCGACAGGGTGCGTCGAATTCACCCCTCCACTTT
J gene: TRBJ1-1; D gene: NA; V gene: TRBV25-1; clone size: NA; CDR3 protein: CASMTVNTKAFF; CDR3 DNA: TGTGCCAGCATGACGGTGAACACTAAAGCTTTCTTT
J gene: TRBJ2-7; D gene: NA; V gene: TRBV20-1; clone size: NA; CDR3 protein: CSTSNSREQYF; CDR3 DNA: TGCAGTACTAGTAATAGTCGCGAGCAGTACTTC
J gene: TRBJ2-6; D gene: NA; V gene: TRBV9; clone size: NA; CDR3 protein: CASSAPGTDSGANVLTF; CDR3 DNA: TGTGCCAGCAGCGCTCCGGGAACAGACTCTGGGGCCAACGTCCTGACTTTC
J gene: TRBJ1-1; D gene: NA; V gene: TRBV6-2/TRBV6-3; clone size: NA; CDR3 protein: CVSIQTQMNTEAFF; CDR3 DNA: TGTGTTAGCATACAGACCCAAATGAACACTGAAGCTTTCTTT
J gene: TRBJ2-2; D gene: TRBD1; V gene: TRBV6-1; clone size: many; CDR3 protein: CASKQGFGTGELFF; CDR3 DNA: TGTGCCAGCAAACAGGGGTTTGGCACCGGGGAGCTGTTTTTT
J gene: TRBJ2-5; D gene: TRBD2; V gene: TRBV28; clone size: many; CDR3 protein: CATSPAGQETQYF; CDR3 DNA: TGTGCCACCTCACCAGCGGGACAAGAGACCCAGTACTTC
J gene: TRBJ1-1; D gene: NA; V gene: TRBV5-6; clone size: NA; CDR3 protein: CASSLGALNTEAFF; CDR3 DNA: TGTGCCAGCAGCTTGGGGGCCCTGAACACTGAAGCTTTCTTT
J gene: TRBJ2-1; D gene: NA; V gene: TRBV5-4; clone size: many; CDR3 protein: CASSPERTFYNEQFF; CDR3 DNA: TGTGCCAGCAGCCCCGAACGGACTTTTTACAATGAGCAGTTCTTC
J gene: TRBJ2-1; D gene: NA; V gene: TRBV20-1; clone size: many; CDR3 protein: CSARGYREENEQFF; CDR3 DNA: TGCAGTGCTAGAGGGTATCGGGAAGAGAATGAGCAGTTCTTC
J gene: TRBJ2-1; D gene: NA; V gene: TRBV20-1; clone size: many; CDR3 protein: CSAQDYNEQFF; CDR3 DNA: TGCAGTGCACAAGATTACAATGAGCAGTTCTTC
J gene: TRBJ2-3; D gene: TRBD2; V gene: TRBV7-9; clone size: few; CDR3 protein: CASGSERSGVTDTQYF; CDR3 DNA: TGTGCCAGCGGAAGCGAGCGTAGCGGGGTGACAGATACGCAGTATTTT
J gene: TRBJ2-1; D gene: TRBD2; V gene: TRBV12-3/TRBV12-4; clone size: NA; CDR3 protein: CASTPFGGGHEQFF; CDR3 DNA: TGTGCCAGCACTCCGTTCGGGGGGGGCCACGAGCAGTTCTTC
J gene: TRBJ2-1; D gene: TRBD2; V gene: TRBV12-3/TRBV12-4; clone size: many; CDR3 protein: CASTLSGRTGYEQFF; CDR3 DNA: TGTGCCAGCACCCTTAGCGGGAGGACCGGGTATGAGCAGTTCTTC
J gene: TRBJ2-1; D gene: TRBD1; V gene: TRBV6-1; clone size: many; CDR3 protein: CASKKGGLDSYNEQFF; CDR3 DNA: TGTGCCAGCAAAAAAGGGGGCCTCGACTCCTACAATGAGCAGTTCTTC
J gene: TRBJ2-7; D gene: TRBD2; V gene: TRBV12-3/TRBV12-4; clone size: NA; CDR3 protein: CASSLSSGRTEQYF; CDR3 DNA: TGTGCCAGCAGTTTATCCAGCGGGAGGACCGAGCAGTACTTC
J gene: TRBJ2-7; D gene: NA; V gene: TRBV29-1; clone size: NA; CDR3 protein: CSGHLGGQGNEQYF; CDR3 DNA: TGCAGCGGGCACCTCGGGGGACAAGGGAACGAGCAGTACTTC
J gene: TRBJ2-1; D gene: NA; V gene: TRBV2; clone size: NA; CDR3 protein: CATRDARNNEQFF; CDR3 DNA: TGTGCCACCCGGGACGCCCGCAACAATGAGCAGTTCTTC
J gene: TRBJ1-1; D gene: TRBD1; V gene: TRBV30; clone size: NA; CDR3 protein: CAWARQGGTEAFF; CDR3 DNA: TGTGCCTGGGCGAGACAGGGGGGCACTGAAGCTTTCTTT
J gene: TRBJ2-1; D gene: NA; V gene: TRBV6-1; clone size: NA; CDR3 protein: CASSRLGGTYNEQFF; CDR3 DNA: TGTGCCAGCAGCCGCCTGGGCGGGACTTACAATGAGCAGTTCTTC
J gene: TRBJ1-5; D gene: TRBD1; V gene: TRBV19; clone size: many; CDR3 protein: CASRGDSFSNQPQHF; CDR3 DNA: TGTGCCAGTAGGGGGGACAGTTTTAGCAATCAGCCCCAGCATTTT
J gene: TRBJ1-2; D gene: TRBD1; V gene: TRBV3-1; clone size: many; CDR3 protein: CASSHRAGGVSYTF; CDR3 DNA: TGTGCCAGCAGCCATCGGGCAGGGGGCGTGAGCTACACCTTC
J gene: TRBJ1-2; D gene: NA; V gene: TRBV6-1; clone size: many; CDR3 protein: CAKWTANYGYTF; CDR3 DNA: TGTGCCAAATGGACGGCTAACTATGGCTACACCTTC
J gene: TRBJ2-5; D gene: TRBD2; V gene: TRBV7-2; clone size: many; CDR3 protein: CASSLGGRDYQETQYF; CDR3 DNA: TGTGCCAGCAGCTTAGGCGGGAGGGACTACCAAGAGACCCAGTACTTC
J gene: TRBJ1-1; D gene: NA; V gene: TRBV4-1; clone size: many; CDR3 protein: CASSQDHTEAFF; CDR3 DNA: TGCGCCAGCAGCCAAGATCATACTGAAGCTTTCTTT
J gene: TRBJ1-5; D gene: NA; V gene: TRBV20-1; clone size: NA; CDR3 protein: CSAQRATQPQHF; CDR3 DNA: TGCAGTGCTCAAAGGGCGACCCAGCCTCAGCATTTT
J gene: TRBJ2-3; D gene: TRBD2; V gene: TRBV12-3/TRBV12-4; clone size: many; CDR3 protein: CASSINGRVTQYF; CDR3 DNA: TGTGCCAGCAGTATAAACGGGAGGGTTACGCAGTATTTT
J gene: TRBJ2-1; D gene: NA; V gene: TRBV29-1; clone size: NA; CDR3 protein: CSVEGGLYNEQFF; CDR3 DNA: TGCAGCGTTGAGGGGGGGCTCTACAATGAGCAGTTCTTC
J gene: TRBJ2-5; D gene: NA; V gene: TRBV29-1; clone size: NA; CDR3 protein: CSVGTDTTKTQYF; CDR3 DNA: TGCAGCGTTGGAACAGACACCACAAAGACCCAGTACTTC
J gene: TRBJ2-2; D gene: TRBD1; V gene: TRBV5-6; clone size: NA; CDR3 protein: CASSPGTGETGELFF; CDR3 DNA: TGTGCCAGCAGCCCCGGGACAGGGGAAACCGGGGAGCTGTTTTTT
J gene: TRBJ2-3; D gene: NA; V gene: TRBV6-4; clone size: many; CDR3 protein: CASASDGSTDTQYF; CDR3 DNA: TGTGCCAGCGCATCGGACGGAAGCACAGATACGCAGTATTTT
J gene: TRBJ2-2; D gene: NA; V gene: TRBV28; clone size: many; CDR3 protein: CAGGATNTGELFF; CDR3 DNA: TGTGCCGGGGGGGCTACCAACACCGGGGAGCTGTTTTTT
J gene: TRBJ2-2; D gene: NA; V gene: TRBV29-1; clone size: NA; CDR3 protein: CRVTRSLGVGELFF; CDR3 DNA: TGCAGGGTTACACGGTCTCTTGGGGTCGGGGAGCTGTTTTTT
J gene: TRBJ2-1; D gene: NA; V gene: TRBV4-1; clone size: many; CDR3 protein: CASSQGESLIGPQFF; CDR3 DNA: TGCGCCAGCAGCCAAGGAGAAAGTCTAATTGGCCCACAGTTCTTC
J gene: TRBJ1-2; D gene: TRBD1; V gene: TRBV7-9; clone size: many; CDR3 protein: CASSLGQGLDYGYTF; CDR3 DNA: TGTGCCAGCAGCCTCGGACAGGGCTTAGACTATGGCTACACCTTC
J gene: TRBJ1-2; D gene: NA; V gene: TRBV20-1; clone size: NA; CDR3 protein: CSAQENTNYGYTF; CDR3 DNA: TGCAGTGCCCAGGAGAACACTAACTATGGCTACACCTTC
J gene: TRBJ2-3; D gene: TRBD1; V gene: TRBV5-5; clone size: few; CDR3 protein: CASSEGDRVRSTDTQYF; CDR3 DNA: TGTGCCAGCAGCGAGGGAGACAGGGTCCGTAGCACAGATACGCAGTATTTT